Listed below are T cell receptor beta chains from one sample, sequenced in a study of CD8 T cells in Susac syndrome. MiXCR, run by TCRdb on the immunoSEQ multiplex PCR reads, gives a single entry per CDR3 protein. The sample has 65,000 to 75,000 distinct CDR3 sequences; approximately 95% are singletons. Source material: CD8+ T cells from PBMCs. These receptors all come from a human donor in good health. Each CDR3 is given with its conserved first and last residue. D genes are given only for firm matches.

d_call,v_call,j_call,cdr3_length,cdr3_aa,cdr3_nt
NA,TRBV12-3/TRBV12-4,TRBJ1-1,14,CASSFLPPNTEAFF,TGTGCCAGCAGTTTCCTTCCACCGAACACTGAAGCTTTCTTT
TRBD2,TRBV29-1,TRBJ2-5,17,CSVASDSLAGEEETQYF,TGCAGCGTTGCCTCTGACAGCCTAGCGGGGGAGGAAGAGACCCAGTACTTC
NA,TRBV5-1,TRBJ2-7,15,CASSLVTGLSYEQYF,TGCGCCAGCAGCTTGGTTACAGGACTATCCTACGAGCAGTACTTC
NA,TRBV7-9,TRBJ2-2,13,CASSPPVSGELFF,TGTGCCAGCAGCCCACCGGTCTCCGGGGAGCTGTTTTTT
NA,TRBV7-3,TRBJ2-2,15,CASSPGTVNTGELFF,TGTGCCAGCAGCCCGGGCACTGTTAACACCGGGGAGCTGTTTTTT
TRBD1,TRBV5-1,TRBJ1-2,15,CASSSDRGLARGYTF,TGCGCCAGCAGCTCCGACAGGGGCTTAGCAAGAGGCTACACCTTC
NA,TRBV7-6,TRBJ2-3,15,CASSLARGSTDTQYF,TGTGCCAGCAGCTTAGCCAGGGGCAGCACAGATACGCAGTATTTT
NA,TRBV5-6,TRBJ1-1,13,CASNGPNEAEAFF,TGTGCCAGCAACGGACCCAACGAAGCTGAAGCTTTCTTT
NA,TRBV7-8,TRBJ1-4,14,CASSVSATNEKLFF,TGTGCCAGCAGCGTCAGTGCAACTAATGAAAAACTGTTTTTT
NA,TRBV7-9,TRBJ2-1,12,CASSLARNEQFF,TGTGCCAGCAGCTTAGCGAGAAATGAGCAGTTCTTC
NA,TRBV3-1,TRBJ2-5,14,CASSHILLEETQYF,TGTGCCAGCAGCCATATCCTACTAGAAGAGACCCAGTACTTC
TRBD1,TRBV27,TRBJ2-7,14,CASSYGTVGYEQYF,TGTGCCAGCAGTTACGGGACAGTAGGCTACGAGCAGTACTTC
NA,TRBV19,TRBJ2-1,17,CASSIGLQGSSYNEQFF,TGTGCCAGTAGTATTGGCCTCCAGGGGAGCTCCTACAATGAGCAGTTCTTC
NA,TRBV3-1,TRBJ2-1,15,CASSHGARGSNEQFF,TGTGCCAGCAGCCACGGGGCGCGAGGGTCGAATGAGCAGTTCTTC
TRBD1,TRBV5-1,TRBJ2-1,14,CASSDRDSYNEQFF,TGCGCCAGCAGCGACCGGGACAGTTACAATGAGCAGTTCTTC
TRBD2,TRBV3-1,TRBJ2-1,16,CASSQVAGLAANEQFF,TGTGCCAGCAGCCAAGTAGCGGGACTAGCGGCCAATGAGCAGTTCTTC
NA,TRBV3-1,TRBJ2-3,17,CASSRWLPICHQDTQYF,TGTGCCAGCAGCCGGTGGCTTCCCATTTGTCATCAAGATACGCAGTATTTT
TRBD2,TRBV5-1,TRBJ2-5,14,CASRASGGPETQYF,TGCGCCAGCAGGGCTAGCGGGGGCCCCGAGACCCAGTACTTC
NA,TRBV7-3,TRBJ1-1,13,CASSPDGNTEAFF,TGTGCCAGCAGCCCGGACGGGAACACTGAAGCTTTCTTT
NA,TRBV23-1,TRBJ1-2,14,CANPLHLSRVGYTF,TGCGCCAACCCGCTTCACCTCTCAAGGGTCGGCTACACCTTC